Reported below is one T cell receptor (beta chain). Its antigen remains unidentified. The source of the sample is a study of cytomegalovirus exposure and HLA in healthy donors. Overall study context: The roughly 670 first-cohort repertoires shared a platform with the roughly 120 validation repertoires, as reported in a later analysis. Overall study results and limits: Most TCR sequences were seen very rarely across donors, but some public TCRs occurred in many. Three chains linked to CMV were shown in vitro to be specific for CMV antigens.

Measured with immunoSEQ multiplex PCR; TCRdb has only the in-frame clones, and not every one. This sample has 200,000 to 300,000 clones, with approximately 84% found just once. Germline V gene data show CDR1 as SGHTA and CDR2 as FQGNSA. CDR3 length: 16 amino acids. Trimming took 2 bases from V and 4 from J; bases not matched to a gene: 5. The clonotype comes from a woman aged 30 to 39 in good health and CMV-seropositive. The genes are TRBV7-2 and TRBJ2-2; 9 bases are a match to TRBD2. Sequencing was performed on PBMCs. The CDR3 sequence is CASSLRLAGTTGELFF. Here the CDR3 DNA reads TGTGCCAGCAGCTTAAGGCTAGCGGGAACCACCGGGGAGCTGTTTTTT.